A single sample is the source of the 23 T cell receptor beta chains below, sequenced in a study of spatial heterogeneity in lung cancer. TCRdb re-derived calls from the 5' RACE reads in MiXCR, one entry per CDR3 protein. The sample shows approximately 90,000 distinct CDR3 sequences, around 8.6% of them seen only once. As for time point: sample taken at primary tumor resection. From tumor, nontumor lung or frozen PBMC, whole RNA was taken unsorted for sequencing. The source was PBMCs, collected at surgery. These receptor sequences come from a male donor with early-stage non-small cell lung cancer.

This clonotype was recorded a few times. This chain's CDR3 is CASSLDGGYEQYF. The CDR3 DNA reads TGTGCCAGCAGCTTAGATGGGGGCTACGAGCAGTACTTC. This chain connects TRBV7-9 to TRBJ2-7; D tentatively reads TRBD1 or TRBD2 (5 bases each). Trimming cost V 1 base and J 3 bases, with 7 bases left between them. The germline gives CDR1 SEHNR, CDR2 FQNEAQ (reference sequence). The CDR3 length is 13 residues.

This clonotype was recorded a few times. This chain uses TRBV5-4 with TRBJ2-2; 9 bases map to TRBD1. In germline, CDR1 is SGHNT, CDR2 YYREEE (reference sequence). The CDR3 runs to 16 residues. V lost 1 base to trimming and J lost 5 bases; unmatched junction nucleotides: 6. CDR3 DNA sequence: TGTGCCAGCAGCTTGTTGTGGACAGGGGAGACCGGGGAGCTGTTTTTT. It yields the protein CASSLLWTGETGELFF.

Many counts were recorded for this clonotype. This chain links TRBV28 with TRBJ1-2; possibly TRBD1 for D (6 bases). The length of the CDR3 is 16 residues. V lost 6 bases, J lost 0 bases, and 17 bases lay in between. From germline, CDR1 is MDHEN and CDR2 SYDVKM. Here the CDR3 reads CASREPGQETNYGYTF. Here the CDR3 DNA reads TGTGCCAGCAGAGAACCGGGACAAGAAACTAACTATGGCTACACCTTC.

This chain connects TRBV20-1 to TRBJ2-2, with TRBD2 matching 8 bases. The germline V gene encodes CDR1 DFQATT and CDR2 SNEGSKA (reference sequence). The CDR3 is 15 amino acids. V was clipped by 6 bases and J by 2 bases; unmatched bases: 8. The CDR3 protein is CSAPTGGPNTGELFF. CDR3 DNA: TGCAGTGCCCCGACGGGGGGGCCTAACACCGGGGAGCTGTTTTTT.

A few counts support this clonotype. V is TRBV20-1 and J is TRBJ1-5, with D tentatively TRBD1 (5 bases). V was cut by 3 bases and J by 5 bases, with 17 bases left in between. Germline CDR1 DFQATT, CDR2 SNEGSKA (reference sequence). The CDR3 has 15 amino acids. The CDR3 sequence is CSASQGAGIDQPQHF. The CDR3 DNA follows: TGCAGTGCTAGCCAAGGGGCGGGGATCGATCAGCCCCAGCATTTT.

The chain carries TRBV28 and TRBJ2-7, with a possible D match to TRBD1 (7 bases). Germline-derived CDR1 and CDR2 are MDHEN and SYDVKM. This CDR3 has 14 residues. Trimming stripped 5 bases from V and 3 bases from J, with 14 bases between. The CDR3 sequence: CASSPGGIGYEQYF. The CDR3 nucleotides are TGTGCCAGCAGTCCAGGGGGGATAGGCTACGAGCAGTACTTC.

This clonotype was detected many times. The gene calls are TRBV29-1 and TRBJ2-3, with D uncertain. This CDR3 spans 14 amino acids. V lost 2 bases to trimming and J lost 1 base, with 10 bases between them. Germline lookup yields CDR1 SQVTM and CDR2 ANQGSEA. The CDR3 DNA is TGCAGCGTTGAATCGGTTTGGGGCACAGATACGCAGTATTTT. Translating gives CSVESVWGTDTQYF.

At least ten counts were recorded for this clonotype. The V call is TRBV13, the J call TRBJ1-1; possible D gene TRBD1, 6 bases. This CDR3 spans 16 amino acids. CDR1 is PRHDT, CDR2 FYEKMQ, per germline (reference sequence). V lost 7 bases to trimming and J lost 6 bases, with 24 bases between them. The DNA for the CDR3 is TGTGCCAGCACCCCATTTTGGCGAGGGGGTCTGGCTGAAGCTTTCTTT. Its translation: CASTPFWRGGLAEAFF.

This clonotype has a handful of counts. The chain carries TRBV4-1 and TRBJ2-7; 9 nucleotides match TRBD2. The junction had 5 bases not matched to a gene; V was cut back by 4 bases and J by 1 base. The CDR3 has 15 amino acids. In germline, CDR1 is MGHRA, CDR2 YSYEKL. CDR3 sequence reads: CASSLSGGPSYEQYF. CDR3 sequence (DNA): TGCGCCAGCAGCCTTAGCGGGGGCCCGTCCTACGAGCAGTACTTC.

The rearrangement links TRBV12-3 or TRBV12-4 to TRBJ2-3; tentatively, D is TRBD1 (6 bases). The CDR3 is 12 residues long. Trimming took off 1 base at V and 11 bases at J, with 10 bases between the two ends. CDR3 residues: CASSLGDTQQYF. The CDR3 nucleotides are TGTGCCAGCAGTTTAGGGGACACCCAGCAGTATTTT.

This clonotype was found many times. The chain uses TRBV5-4 and TRBJ1-3; D call uncertain. Germline V gene data show CDR1 as SGHNT and CDR2 as YYREEE (reference sequence). The V end lost 4 bases, the J end lost 0 bases, and 14 bases lay between the germline ends. The CDR3 is 16 residues long. CDR3 residues: CASSDTVRDSGNTIYF. CDR3 in DNA: TGTGCCAGCAGCGACACAGTGAGGGACTCTGGAAACACCATATATTTT.

The rearrangement links TRBV5-4 to TRBJ2-7; weak D call: TRBD2 (5 bases). Trimming took off 4 bases at V and 11 bases at J, with 13 bases between the two ends. The germline V gene has CDR1 SGHNT and CDR2 YYREEE (reference sequence). This CDR3 comprises 11 residues. CDR3 region: CASSRGPREYF. Here the CDR3 DNA reads TGTGCCAGCAGCCGCGGGCCTCGGGAGTACTTC. Variable domain in full (rest from reference TRBV5-4 and TRBJ2-7): ETGVTQSPTHLIKTRGQQVTLRCSSQSGHNTVSWYQQALGQGPQFIFQYYREEENGRGNFPPRFSGLQFPNYSSELNVNALELDDSALYLCASSRGPREYFGPGTRLTVT.

This chain joins TRBV5-1 and TRBJ2-3; TRBD2 matches at 9 bases. The V and J ends lost 4 bases and 2 bases, in that order; junction bases with no gene match: 2. CDR3 length equals 14 residues. CDR1 and CDR2 from the germline V gene are SGHRS and YFSETQ. For the CDR3, the DNA is TGCGCCAGCAGCCCGGGACTAGCCACAGATACGCAGTATTTT. Amino acid sequence: CASSPGLATDTQYF.

The chain uses TRBV5-4 and TRBJ2-2; D not certain. Germline CDR1 is SGHNT and CDR2 is YYREEE (reference sequence). V was cut by 0 bases and J by 1 base, with 13 bases left in between. This CDR3 has 17 residues. This CDR3 reads CASSLGAGRGNTGELFF. For the CDR3, the DNA is TGTGCCAGCAGCTTGGGGGCCGGGCGAGGGAACACCGGGGAGCTGTTTTTT.

This clonotype was detected many times. The chain links TRBV11-2 to TRBJ2-1; D uncertain. CDR3 size: 14 residues. Germline-derived CDR1 and CDR2 are SGHAT and FQNNGV. The V and J ends lost 1 base and 4 bases respectively, with 8 bases between them. The DNA of the CDR3 is TGTGCCAGCAGCTTAGTCTTGAGTTACAATGAGCAGTTCTTC. Encoded protein: CASSLVLSYNEQFF.

Regarding this clonotype: This may come from a read error, since a much larger clone is one base off. This chain links TRBV12-5 with TRBJ2-5, with D tentatively TRBD2 (5 bases). Germline V lookup: CDR1 LGHNT, CDR2 FRNRAP. This CDR3 is built from 15 residues. The CDR3 protein is CASGSLSGFQETHYF. The CDR3 region has the DNA TGTGCTAGTGGTTCTCTCTCGGGATTCCAAGAGACCCATTACTTC.

This clonotype was found a few times. The chain couples TRBV6-2 or TRBV6-3 to TRBJ2-1, with D tentatively TRBD1 (5 bases). The CDR3 has 17 amino acids. The germline V gene encodes CDR1 MNHEY and CDR2 SVGEGT. Trimming stripped 2 bases from V and 7 bases from J, with 21 bases between. Written as DNA, the CDR3 is TGTGCCAGCAGTTACGACGCAAGGGGCGCAACGTGGAATGAGCAGTTCTTC. Its protein is CASSYDARGATWNEQFF.

The sample holds a few counts of this clonotype. The CDR3 spells CASSLRQATMNTEAFF. CDR3 in DNA: TGTGCCAGCAGCCTTCGACAGGCCACCATGAACACTGAAGCTTTCTTT. This chain connects TRBV2 to TRBJ1-1; TRBD1 is a possible D gene (6 bases). Per germline, CDR1 SNHLY and CDR2 FYNNEI. This CDR3 is 16 amino acids long. The V end was cut by 6 bases, the J end by 0 bases, with 17 bases between.

The genes are TRBV4-3 and TRBJ2-7; D remains unclear. The CDR3 has 13 residues. Trimming pared 3 bases from V and 7 bases from J, leaving 13 bases between. Per the germline V gene, CDR1 is LGHNA and CDR2 is YSLEER. The CDR3 loop reads CASSHGAGREQYF. DNA for the CDR3: TGCGCCAGCAGCCATGGAGCCGGAAGAGAGCAGTACTTC.

The CDR3 is CASSLQGSGEQFF. As DNA, the CDR3 is TGTGCCAGCAGCTTACAGGGCTCAGGGGAGCAGTTCTTC. The chain combines TRBV7-6 with TRBJ2-1; TRBD1 might be the D (5 bases). V was cut by 2 bases and J by 10 bases, with 12 bases left in between. The V gene's germline CDR1 is SGHVS and CDR2 FNYEAQ. The CDR3 has 13 amino acids.

This clonotype appeared many times. CDR3 amino acids: CASSSPGYEQYF. The CDR3 DNA follows: TGTGCCAGCAGCTCGCCGGGGTACGAGCAGTACTTC. The chain combines TRBV7-2 with TRBJ2-7; D might be TRBD2 (5 bases). Germline values: CDR1 SGHTA, CDR2 FQGNSA. Deletions cut 4 bases from V and 4 bases from J, with 8 bases between. The CDR3 covers 12 residues.

The chain uses TRBV7-8 and TRBJ2-5, with a possible D match to TRBD2 (6 bases). The CDR3 spans 16 residues. Germline CDR1 is SGHVS and CDR2 is FQNEAQ. Trimming left V 2 bases short and J 2 bases short, with 15 bases between. CDR3 DNA sequence: TGTGCCAGCAGCTTAAGGGGACTGCCACCTCAAGAGACCCAGTACTTC. This codes for CASSLRGLPPQETQYF.

The rearrangement links TRBV24-1 to TRBJ2-1; 7 bases are shared with TRBD1. Germline V gives CDR1 KGHDR, CDR2 SFDVKD. The CDR3 has 16 residues. V dropped 3 bases and J dropped 2; count of bases not matched to a gene: 6. The DNA of the CDR3 is TGTGCCACCAGTGATCGCCGACAGGGTGCCTACAATGAGCAGTTCTTC. Its protein is CATSDRRQGAYNEQFF.